The sequence of this TCR beta chain was determined in a study of PD-1 blockade in classical Hodgkin lymphoma. General observations from the study: Although disease activity or prior therapy may be involved, causes of the repertoire differences remain undefined.

Clones were read by immunoSEQ multiplex PCR, and TCRdb kept only the in-frame ones, dropping some. The sample carries approximately 21,000 clones, more than 80% recorded once. The CDR3 contains 18 residues. CDR1 is SEHNR and CDR2 is FQNEAQ in the germline V gene (reference sequence). V trimming: 5 bases; J trimming: 0 bases; junction bases outside the gene matches: 8. Time point defined: cycle 4 day 1 (C4D1), after more than five weeks of nivolumab. Each patient's relapse followed autologous stem cell transplantation, and brentuximab vedotin exposure varied. About this clone: Its antigen is undetermined.

The sample was peripheral blood mononuclear cells (PBMCs), taken before the fourth cycle of nivolumab. The rearrangement uses TRBV7-9 and TRBJ2-6, with 9 nucleotides matching TRBD1. The sequence was collected from a human donor with classical Hodgkin lymphoma. For the CDR3, the DNA is TGTGCCAGCAGCGGGCGGGACAGGGAAGGCTCTGGGGCCAACGTCCTGACTTTC. Residues: CASSGRDREGSGANVLTF.